Below are 23 T cell receptor beta chains sequenced from a single sample in a study of T cell responses to AZD1222 COVID-19 vaccine (dated by TCRdb to about 2021). The time point tag for this specimen amounts to: baseline before first vaccination. The library came from the immunoSEQ multiplex PCR assay. TCRdb stores this immuneACCESS table with in-frame sequences only. Part of the clones is absent; in the studies checked, under half of the shortfall reflects unresolved V genes, and no reason is known for the rest. For this sample there are approximately 110,000 clones; 88% appear just once. Clones ranked in the top ten supply 4.4% of the sample. Material: peripheral blood, obtained on day 0 of AZD1222 vaccination. These receptors originate from an adult in good health.

Turning to this clone: The junction and the germline gene differ at one end; a read error may be behind it. The chain joins TRBV7-7 to TRBJ1-3; possibly TRBD1 for D (5 bases). Germline assignment: CDR1 SSHAT and CDR2 FNYEAQ (reference sequence). CDR3 length equals 19 residues. CDR3 protein: CASSLGDGGWVFAGNTIYF. The CDR3 nucleotides are TGTGCTAGCAGCTTAGGGGACGGGGGATGGGTTTTCGCTGGAAACACCATATATTTT. The full variable domain, its missing parts supplied by reference TRBV7-7 and TRBJ1-3, is GAGVSQSPRYKVTKRGQDVTLRCDPISSHATLYWYQQALGQGPEFLTYFNYEAQPDKSGLPSDRFSAERPEGSISTLTIQRTEQRDSAMYRCASSLGDGGWVFAGNTIYFGEGSWLTVV.

The rearrangement uses TRBV25-1 and TRBJ2-5; D remains ambiguous. Germline V CDR1 and CDR2: MGHDK, SYGVNS. This CDR3 spans 14 amino acids. V lost 1 base and J 1 base, leaving 7 bases between the germline ends. The CDR3 bases are TGTGCCAGCAGTGAATTTAATACCCAAGAGACCCAGTACTTC. Residues: CASSEFNTQETQYF.

The chain combines TRBV28 with TRBJ1-1; 7 nucleotides align to TRBD1. V dropped 6 bases and J dropped 0; count of bases not matched to a gene: 4. CDR3 size: 14 residues. Germline lookup yields CDR1 MDHEN and CDR2 SYDVKM. This CDR3 is CASSWGTVNTEAFF. CDR3 sequence (DNA): TGTGCCAGCAGCTGGGGGACAGTGAACACTGAAGCTTTCTTT.

This chain joins TRBV28 and TRBJ2-7, with 12 bases aligning to TRBD2. CDR1 is MDHEN, CDR2 SYDVKM, per germline. The CDR3 sequence is 15 residues long. V shed 6 bases, J shed 4 bases, and the junction held 7 bases outside the gene matches. The CDR3 coding sequence is TGTGCCAGCAGCACGCCTCTAGCGGGAGGGTACGAGCAGTACTTC. As protein: CASSTPLAGGYEQYF.

The chain has TRBV28 and TRBJ1-6, with unresolved D. V was shortened by 6 bases and J by 2 bases, with 8 bases between the two germline ends. Germline CDR1 MDHEN, CDR2 SYDVKM. The CDR3 spans 14 residues. CDR3 amino acids: CASSFGTYNSPLHF. The CDR3 DNA reads TGTGCCAGCAGCTTCGGGACCTATAATTCACCCCTCCACTTT.

This clone is a singleton in its sample. V gene TRBV14 combines with J gene TRBJ1-4; TRBD1 might be the D (6 bases). The germline gives CDR1 SGHDN, CDR2 FVKESK. V lost 1 base and J 13 bases, leaving 13 bases between the germline ends. The CDR3 is 13 residues long. DNA for the CDR3: TGTGCCAGCAGCCAAGTGACAGGAGGCAGACTGTTTTTT. Protein product: CASSQVTGGRLFF.

The CDR3 DNA reads TGCGCCAGCAGCTCGGGTCCGTACCAAGAGACCCAGTACTTC. This codes for CASSSGPYQETQYF. V gene TRBV5-1 combines with J gene TRBJ2-5; no reliable D call. Looked up from germline, CDR1 is SGHRS and CDR2 is YFSETQ. The V and J ends lost 3 bases and 0 bases respectively, with 9 bases between them. CDR3 length: 14 amino acids. The full variable domain, completed using reference TRBV5-1 and TRBJ2-5, is KAGVTQTPRYLIKTRGQQVTLSCSPISGHRSVSWYQQTPGQGLQFLFEYFSETQRNKGNFPGRFSGRQFSNSRSEMNVSTLELGDSALYLCASSSGPYQETQYFGPGTRLLVL.

CDR3 sequence reads: CASSLARLQHLSPLHF. CDR3 DNA: TGTGCCAGCAGCTTAGCGCGGCTACAGCACCTTTCACCCCTCCACTTT. V is TRBV7-9 and J is TRBJ1-6; D is ambiguous. Germline V gene lookup returns CDR1 SEHNR and CDR2 FQNEAQ (reference sequence). V dropped 0 bases and J dropped 9 bases, with 15 bases sitting between them. The CDR3 is 16 amino acids.

The chain uses TRBV10-3 and TRBJ2-7, with 9 bases fitting TRBD2. The ends lost 6 bases at V and 0 bases at J; junction bases unmatched: 6. This CDR3 region has 15 residues. CDR1 ENHRY and CDR2 SYGVKD come from the germline V gene. This chain's CDR3 is CAIRATSGGSYEQYF. The DNA for the CDR3 is TGTGCCATCAGGGCGACTAGCGGAGGCTCCTACGAGCAGTACTTC.

The chain is built from TRBV18 and TRBJ2-3; 8 positions agree with TRBD2. V shed 1 base and J 3 bases; nucleotides not matched to a gene: 3. Germline V gene data show CDR1 as KGHSH and CDR2 as LQKENI. CDR3 size: 15 residues. This chain's CDR3 is CASSPLGRATDTQYF. The CDR3 DNA sequence: TGTGCCAGCTCACCACTCGGGAGGGCAACAGATACGCAGTATTTT.

The V call is TRBV7-8, the J call TRBJ2-7; D may be TRBD2 (7 bases). Trimming pared 5 bases from V and 0 bases from J, leaving 17 bases between. The germline CDR1 and CDR2 sequences are SGHVS and FQNEAQ. This CDR3 is 16 amino acids long. This CDR3 is CASSRGGVAASYEQYF. For the CDR3, the DNA is TGTGCCAGCAGCCGAGGGGGGGTAGCGGCCTCCTACGAGCAGTACTTC.

V is TRBV24-1 and J is TRBJ2-3; 8 bases fit TRBD2. Germline V CDR1 and CDR2: KGHDR, SFDVKD. Losses at the gene ends were 4 bases for V and 2 bases for J; bases not matched to a gene: 10. This CDR3 is 17 amino acids long. CDR3 nucleotide sequence: TGTGCCACCAGTGAAACGAGCGGGGGTCCGACCACAGATACGCAGTATTTT. It translates to CATSETSGGPTTDTQYF.

The gene calls are TRBV27 and TRBJ1-2; 9 bases line up with TRBD1. The junction had 4 bases not matched to a gene; V was cut back by 2 bases and J by 3 bases. Per germline, CDR1 MNHEY and CDR2 SMNVEV (reference sequence). The CDR3 totals 15 residues. CDR3 sequence: CASSLRTGGYYGYTF. The CDR3 coding sequence is TGTGCCAGCAGTTTAAGAACAGGGGGCTACTATGGCTACACCTTC.

This clone has just one count. This chain joins TRBV27 and TRBJ1-1; D not resolved. The CDR3 consists of 14 residues. V was pared by 5 bases and J by 1 base, with 11 bases between. CDR1 and CDR2 from the germline V gene are MNHEY and SMNVEV (reference sequence). The CDR3 DNA follows: TGTGCCAGCAGTATCCCCACCCCGAACACTGAAGCTTTCTTT. It translates to CASSIPTPNTEAFF.

V and J are TRBV9 and TRBJ2-2, with 12 bases lining up with TRBD2. The CDR3 is 18 residues long. The V gene's germline CDR1 is SGDLS and CDR2 YYNGEE. V trimming: 4 bases; J trimming: 2 bases; junction bases outside the gene matches: 9. The CDR3 nucleotides read TGTGCCAGCAGCACCGGACTAGCGGGGTATGCCAACACCGGGGAGCTGTTTTTT. Protein sequence: CASSTGLAGYANTGELFF.

CDR3 coding DNA: TGTGCCACCAGTGAGGCCAGGGGGTCAGATACGCAGTATTTT. Translating gives CATSEARGSDTQYF. The chain links TRBV24-1 to TRBJ2-3; 7 nucleotides align to TRBD1. The CDR3 has 14 amino acids. CDR1 and CDR2 from the germline V gene are KGHDR and SFDVKD. V lost 4 bases, J lost 4 bases, and 4 bases stayed unmatched.

The gene calls are TRBV6-4 and TRBJ2-6; D not resolved. V was clipped by 2 bases and J by 0 bases, with 8 bases between them. The CDR3 covers 16 residues. Germline V lookup: CDR1 MRHNA, CDR2 SNTAGT. In DNA form, the CDR3 reads TGTGCCAGCAGTGACGCTTCGGTCTCTGGGGCCAACGTCCTGACTTTC. This encodes CASSDASVSGANVLTF.

The chain is built from TRBV7-9 and TRBJ2-1; tentatively, D is TRBD1 (5 bases). The germline V and J ends were trimmed by 1 base and 2 bases, with 9 bases remaining between them. This CDR3 is 15 amino acids long. Germline CDR1 SEHNR, CDR2 FQNEAQ (reference sequence). The CDR3 DNA is TGTGCCAGCAGCTTAGGGGGCTCCCCCTACAATGAGCAGTTCTTC. Translated: CASSLGGSPYNEQFF.

The rearrangement joins TRBV18 to TRBJ2-5; D uncertain. Trimming cost V 4 bases and J 1 base, with 7 bases left between them. Germline V gene lookup returns CDR1 KGHSH and CDR2 LQKENI. There are 13 residues in the CDR3. The DNA for the CDR3 is TGTGCCAGCTCACTTGAAATCCAAGAGACCCAGTACTTC. It specifies CASSLEIQETQYF.

The rearrangement uses TRBV25-1 and TRBJ1-4; D unclear. The length of the CDR3 is 14 residues. Trimming took off 10 bases at V and 3 bases at J, with 15 bases between the two ends. CDR1 is MGHDK and CDR2 is SYGVNS in the germline V gene. The CDR3 loop reads CANTLRGANEKLFF. The CDR3 nucleotides are TGTGCCAATACGCTCCGGGGAGCTAATGAAAAACTGTTTTTT.

This clone was counted a few times. The V and J genes are TRBV10-3 and TRBJ1-5; perhaps TRBD1 as D (5 bases). Trimming left V 0 bases short and J 3 bases short, with 12 bases between. The CDR3 covers 16 residues. Germline V gene data show CDR1 as ENHRY and CDR2 as SYGVKD. The CDR3 is CAISESRDRDNQPQHF. Written as DNA, the CDR3 is TGTGCCATCAGTGAGTCCAGGGATAGGGACAATCAGCCCCAGCATTTT.

The chain links TRBV28 to TRBJ2-1, with 9 bases fitting TRBD1. The V gene's germline CDR1 is MDHEN and CDR2 SYDVKM. This CDR3 has 15 residues. V gave up 6 bases and J gave up 4 bases; unmatched junction bases: 7. The CDR3 here is CASRAGTGLYNEQFF. CDR3 nucleotides: TGTGCCAGCAGGGCTGGGACAGGGTTATACAATGAGCAGTTCTTC.

This clone was detected a few times. V is TRBV7-9 and J is TRBJ2-3, with no clear D. CDR3 size: 16 residues. Trimming stripped 4 bases from V and 0 bases from J, with 14 bases between. The germline gives CDR1 SEHNR, CDR2 FQNEAQ (reference sequence). The CDR3 loop reads CASSSTPLVSTDTQYF. The CDR3 region has the DNA TGTGCCAGCAGCTCCACTCCTTTAGTGAGCACAGATACGCAGTATTTT. Filled out from reference TRBV7-9 and TRBJ2-3, the complete variable domain reads DTGVSQNPRHKITKRGQNVTFRCDPISEHNRLYWYRQTLGQGPEFLTYFQNEAQLEKSRLLSDRFSAERPKGSFSTLEIQRTEQGDSAMYLCASSSTPLVSTDTQYFGPGTRLTVL.